A single sample gave rise to the 26 T cell receptor beta chains below, sequenced in a study of shared clonotypes between healthy human individuals. Using immunoSEQ multiplex PCR, the repertoire was profiled, and TCRdb retains in-frame clones only, with some absent. The table records about 2,100,000 clones, more than 85% of them present only once. Terminally differentiated effector memory CD45RA+ cells were excluded by CCR7 positive selection of CD45RO-negative cells. Sequencing was performed on naive CD8+ T cells from PBMCs. These receptors were collected from a man younger than 35 in good health. Some clones in this sample may be carry-over from other donors' samples.

The chain combines TRBV7-6 with TRBJ2-7; TRBD2 agrees at 10 bases. V was pared by 5 bases and J by 3 bases, with 10 bases of the junction left unmatched. Germline values: CDR1 SGHVS, CDR2 FNYEAQ. The CDR3 is made up of 16 amino acids. CDR3 DNA sequence: TGTGCCAGCAGCCCTTGGGAGGCTAGCGGGAGCTACGAGCAGTACTTC. Residues: CASSPWEASGSYEQYF.

The V gene is TRBV28, the J gene TRBJ2-7; 10 positions agree with TRBD1. J gave up 8 bases and V 4 bases, and 14 bases lay outside the gene matches. Germline V CDR1 and CDR2: MDHEN, SYDVKM. The CDR3 is 16 amino acids. The CDR3 coding sequence is TGTGCCAGCAGTTCCAACGGGGACAGGGGAAGGAGGAAGCAGTACTTC. The encoded protein is CASSSNGDRGRRKQYF.

The chain uses TRBV19 and TRBJ2-7, with D maybe TRBD2 (6 bases). Germline assignment: CDR1 LNHDA and CDR2 SQIVND (reference sequence). Trimming left V 6 bases short and J 4 bases short, with 28 bases between. This CDR3 comprises 18 residues. The CDR3 reads CASRGRDSGTTYGYEQYF. CDR3 DNA: TGTGCCAGTAGGGGACGGGACTCCGGAACGACATACGGGTACGAGCAGTACTTC.

Points on this clone: Within the sample, other DNA sequences also encode this same CDR3. V is TRBV27 and J is TRBJ2-3; TRBD2 aligns across 7 bases. Per the germline V gene, CDR1 is MNHEY and CDR2 is SMNVEV (reference sequence). The ends lost 4 bases at V and 4 bases at J; junction bases unmatched: 5. The CDR3 totals 14 residues. The CDR3 region has the DNA TGTGCCAGCAGTTGGGGGGGAGGGGCAGATACGCAGTATTTT. Translated, it gives CASSWGGGADTQYF.

Notes on this clone: A much larger clone lies a single base off, so this may be a read error. J is TRBJ2-7 and V is TRBV19; TRBD1 matches at 11 bases. The junction had 2 bases not matched to a gene; V was cut back by 5 bases and J by 2 bases. Germline V gene lookup returns CDR1 LNHDA and CDR2 SQIVND (reference sequence). The CDR3 extends over 14 amino acids. Here the CDR3 DNA reads TGTGCCAGTAGTCTGGGACAGGGGGCCTACGAGCAGTACTTC. Its translation is CASSLGQGAYEQYF.

The V and J genes are TRBV5-4 and TRBJ2-7; TRBD1 aligns across 10 bases. There are 14 residues in the CDR3. Germline loops: CDR1 SGHNT, CDR2 YYREEE (reference sequence). J lost 2 bases, V lost 7 bases, and 6 bases had no gene match. The CDR3 region is CASGDRGLTYEQYF. The CDR3 DNA follows: TGTGCCAGCGGGGACAGGGGCCTCACCTACGAGCAGTACTTC. The full variable domain, with the rest looked up from reference TRBV5-4 and TRBJ2-7, is ETGVTQSPTHLIKTRGQQVTLRCSSQSGHNTVSWYQQALGQGPQFIFQYYREEENGRGNFPPRFSGLQFPNYSSELNVNALELDDSALYLCASGDRGLTYEQYFGPGTRLTVT.

V is TRBV13 and J is TRBJ1-6, with 7 bases aligning to TRBD1. CDR3 length equals 12 residues. Germline V lookup: CDR1 PRHDT, CDR2 FYEKMQ (reference sequence). Trimming took 5 bases from V and 10 from J; bases not matched to a gene: 2. The CDR3 loop is CASSPDRSPLHF. The CDR3 DNA is TGTGCCAGCAGCCCGGACAGGTCACCCCTCCACTTT.

This clone is a singleton in its sample. This chain links TRBV7-8 with TRBJ1-5; a possible D gene is TRBD1 (6 bases). The CDR3 runs to 18 residues. Germline lookup yields CDR1 SGHVS and CDR2 FQNEAQ. With 0 bases removed from V and 0 bases from J, the gap between germline ends came to 15 bases. The CDR3 here is CASSLAQGTLNSNQPQHF. The CDR3 DNA reads TGTGCCAGCAGCTTAGCGCAGGGGACCCTTAATAGCAATCAGCCCCAGCATTTT.

The chain carries TRBV7-9 and TRBJ2-2, with TRBD2 matching 7 bases. V dropped 5 bases and J dropped 8; count of bases not matched to a gene: 11. This CDR3 is built from 15 residues. The germline V gene encodes CDR1 SEHNR and CDR2 FQNEAQ (reference sequence). The CDR3 is CASSPPGLSMGELFF. CDR3 nucleotides: TGTGCCAGCAGCCCGCCGGGACTATCCATGGGGGAGCTGTTTTTT.

This clone was observed a single time. At the DNA level, this CDR3 is encoded by other sequences in the same sample as well. The V gene is TRBV28, the J gene TRBJ2-7; D might be TRBD1 (6 bases). CDR3 size: 14 residues. V was clipped by 5 bases and J by 0 bases, with 11 bases between them. Germline CDR1 MDHEN, CDR2 SYDVKM. CDR3 sequence (DNA): TGTGCCAGCAGTGCAACAGGGAGCTCCTACGAGCAGTACTTC. This codes for CASSATGSSYEQYF. The whole variable domain, remainder taken from reference TRBV28 and TRBJ2-7, is DVKVTQSSRYLVKRTGEKVFLECVQDMDHENMFWYRQDPGLGLRLIYFSYDVKMKEKGDIPEGYSVSREKKERFSLILESASTNQTSMYLCASSATGSSYEQYFGPGTRLTVT.

The gene calls are TRBV9 and TRBJ2-7; TRBD2 is a possible D gene (6 bases). The germline V and J ends were trimmed by 0 bases and 6 bases, with 13 bases remaining between them. Germline CDR1 and CDR2: SGDLS and YYNGEE. This CDR3 is built from 14 residues. CDR3 coding DNA: TGTGCCAGCAGCGTAGCCGGGACTTCGGGCGAGCAGTACTTC. It is translated as CASSVAGTSGEQYF.

V is TRBV27 and J is TRBJ2-3, with D unclear. V lost 2 bases and J 0 bases, leaving 12 bases between the germline ends. CDR1 is MNHEY, CDR2 SMNVEV, per germline (reference sequence). The CDR3 runs to 16 residues. Written as DNA, the CDR3 is TGTGCCAGCAGTTTAATTTTGGGATCTAGCACAGATACGCAGTATTTT. Translated: CASSLILGSSTDTQYF.

The chain employs TRBV27 and TRBJ2-3; 7 bases align to TRBD2. V was clipped by 5 bases and J by 0 bases; unmatched bases: 8. The CDR3 length is 16 residues. Germline V lookup: CDR1 MNHEY, CDR2 SMNVEV (reference sequence). CDR3 DNA sequence: TGTGCCAGCAGTAGCGGGACGCTCCGAAGCACAGATACGCAGTATTTT. It codes for CASSSGTLRSTDTQYF.

The chain employs TRBV19 and TRBJ2-7; D might be TRBD1 (5 bases). Germline V gene sequence: CDR1 LNHDA, CDR2 SQIVND (reference sequence). Trimming left V 2 bases short and J 2 bases short, with 19 bases between. This CDR3 is 17 amino acids long. The CDR3 spells CASSITGQYGAAYEQYF. The CDR3 region has the DNA TGTGCCAGTAGTATAACCGGCCAGTATGGGGCCGCCTACGAGCAGTACTTC.

V is TRBV11-1 and J is TRBJ2-7; maybe TRBD2 (6 bases). This CDR3 region has 13 residues. Germline V gene lookup returns CDR1 SGHAT and CDR2 FQDESV (reference sequence). V dropped 0 bases and J dropped 10 bases, with 13 bases sitting between them. In DNA, the CDR3 is TGTGCCAGCAGCTTAGCGTTCGGGCGGGAACAGTACTTC. It is translated as CASSLAFGREQYF.

The chain recombines TRBV4-3 with TRBJ2-1; D might be TRBD2 (5 bases). The CDR3 has 13 amino acids. Germline values: CDR1 LGHNA, CDR2 YSLEER. The V end lost 4 bases, the J end lost 10 bases, and 14 bases lay between the germline ends. The CDR3 loop is CASSPTARGEQFF. CDR3 DNA sequence: TGCGCCAGCAGCCCGACGGCCCGCGGGGAGCAGTTCTTC.

The chain has TRBV28 and TRBJ2-7; 11 positions agree with TRBD1. CDR1 is MDHEN, CDR2 SYDVKM, per germline. The CDR3 has 18 residues. Germline trimming cut 1 base from V and 5 bases from J; bases unmatched to any gene: 13. DNA of the CDR3: TGTGCCAGCAGTTTATCCTGGGACTGGGACAGGGGGAGGCACGAGCAGTACTTC. It is translated as CASSLSWDWDRGRHEQYF.

This clone has only one observation. Other DNA sequences in this sample translate to the same CDR3. The rearrangement uses TRBV7-9 and TRBJ2-7; D is perhaps TRBD2 (5 bases). The V and J ends lost 0 bases and 0 bases respectively, with 9 bases between them. From germline, CDR1 is SEHNR and CDR2 FQNEAQ (reference sequence). The CDR3 sequence is 15 residues long. DNA of the CDR3: TGTGCCAGCAGCTTAGCGAGGGAGAACTCCTACGAGCAGTACTTC. Encoded protein: CASSLARENSYEQYF.

The chain links TRBV4-1 to TRBJ2-7, with D unclear. Deletions cut 1 base from V and 1 base from J, with 8 bases between. This CDR3 has 14 residues. Germline CDR1 and CDR2: MGHRA and YSYEKL. CDR3 bases: TGCGCCAGCAGCCAAGTCGTGGGGTCCTACGAGCAGTACTTC. Amino acid sequence: CASSQVVGSYEQYF.

The V and J genes are TRBV15 and TRBJ2-5; perhaps D is TRBD1 or TRBD2 (5 bases each). Trimming took off 1 base at V and 5 bases at J, with 14 bases between the two ends. This CDR3 has 15 amino acids. Germline V gene sequence: CDR1 LNHNV, CDR2 YYDKDF (reference sequence). The CDR3, as DNA: TGTGCCACCAGCAGAGGACAGCCGGGGTGGGAGACCCAGTACTTC. Protein sequence: CATSRGQPGWETQYF.

The J gene is TRBJ2-3, the V gene TRBV9; D is perhaps TRBD1 or TRBD2 (5 bases each). The germline V gene encodes CDR1 SGDLS and CDR2 YYNGEE. The CDR3 has 16 residues. The germline V and J ends were trimmed by 3 bases and 4 bases, with 18 bases remaining between them. CDR3 residues: CASSEGPLIGPDTQYF. CDR3 bases: TGTGCCAGCAGCGAGGGACCCCTCATAGGTCCAGATACGCAGTATTTT.

There are a few counts of this clone. The CDR3 here is CASSSSPLGDTEAFF. The CDR3 DNA sequence: TGTGCCAGTAGTTCCTCCCCCTTGGGGGACACTGAAGCTTTCTTT. V and J are TRBV19 and TRBJ1-1; the D gene is possibly TRBD1 (5 bases). The V end was cut by 5 bases, the J end by 3 bases, with 16 bases between. The germline V gene has CDR1 LNHDA and CDR2 SQIVND (reference sequence). The CDR3 contains 15 residues.

The CDR3 protein is CASSLGPHEGQGDSYEQYF. The CDR3 nucleotides read TGTGCCAGCAGCCTGGGTCCTCATGAAGGACAGGGGGATTCCTACGAGCAGTACTTC. V is TRBV11-2 and J is TRBJ2-7; 10 nucleotides match TRBD1. The J segment lost 1 base and the V segment lost 5 bases, leaving 17 bases of the junction unmatched. CDR1 and CDR2 from the germline V gene are SGHAT and FQNNGV. The CDR3 is made up of 19 amino acids.

The J gene is TRBJ2-3, the V gene TRBV27; 8 bases are shared with TRBD2. The J segment lost 4 bases and the V segment lost 0 bases, leaving 3 bases of the junction unmatched. Per germline, CDR1 MNHEY and CDR2 SMNVEV (reference sequence). The CDR3 consists of 15 residues. The CDR3 loop reads CASSLSSGSADTQYF. CDR3 DNA sequence: TGTGCCAGCAGTTTATCCAGCGGGAGCGCAGATACGCAGTATTTT.

The V gene is TRBV15, the J gene TRBJ2-7; 8 bases line up with TRBD2. Trimming took 5 bases from V and 2 from J; bases not matched to a gene: 5. CDR3 size: 14 residues. The germline V gene encodes CDR1 LNHNV and CDR2 YYDKDF (reference sequence). This CDR3 is CATSAGSGTYEQYF. As DNA, the CDR3 is TGTGCCACCAGCGCCGGTAGCGGGACCTACGAGCAGTACTTC.

Regarding this clone: The same CDR3 is also encoded by other DNA sequences in this sample. J is TRBJ1-1 and V is TRBV27; 7 bases map to TRBD1. With 6 bases clipped from V and 1 base from J, the junction kept 8 bases outside the gene matches. The CDR3 is 15 residues long. Looked up from germline, CDR1 is MNHEY and CDR2 is SMNVEV (reference sequence). In nucleotides, the CDR3 is TGTGCCAGCAGCCTATGGGCAGGGGGGAACACTGAAGCTTTCTTT. It codes for CASSLWAGGNTEAFF.